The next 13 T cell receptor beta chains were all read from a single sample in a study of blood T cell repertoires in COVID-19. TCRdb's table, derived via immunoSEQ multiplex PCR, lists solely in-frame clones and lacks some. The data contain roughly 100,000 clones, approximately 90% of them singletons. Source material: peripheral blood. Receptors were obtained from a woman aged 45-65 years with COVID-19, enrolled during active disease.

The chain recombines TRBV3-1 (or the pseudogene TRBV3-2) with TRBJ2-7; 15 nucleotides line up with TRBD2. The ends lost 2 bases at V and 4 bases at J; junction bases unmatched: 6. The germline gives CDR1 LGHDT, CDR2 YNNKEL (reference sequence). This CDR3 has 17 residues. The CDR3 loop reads CASSQTGTSGGRYEQYF. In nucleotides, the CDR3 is TGTGCCAGCAGCCAAACTGGGACTAGCGGGGGGAGGTACGAGCAGTACTTC.

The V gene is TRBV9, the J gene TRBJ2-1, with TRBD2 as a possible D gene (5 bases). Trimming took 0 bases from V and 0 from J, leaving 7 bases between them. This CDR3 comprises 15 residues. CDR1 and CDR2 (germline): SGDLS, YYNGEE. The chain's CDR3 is CASSVAGYSYNEQFF. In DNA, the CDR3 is TGTGCCAGCAGCGTAGCGGGGTACTCCTACAATGAGCAGTTCTTC.

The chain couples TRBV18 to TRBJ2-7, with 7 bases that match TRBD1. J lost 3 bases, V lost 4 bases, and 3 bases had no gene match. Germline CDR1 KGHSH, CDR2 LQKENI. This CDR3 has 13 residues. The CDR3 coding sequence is TGTGCCAGCTCACTGGGACAGATCTACGAGCAGTACTTC. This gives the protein CASSLGQIYEQYF.

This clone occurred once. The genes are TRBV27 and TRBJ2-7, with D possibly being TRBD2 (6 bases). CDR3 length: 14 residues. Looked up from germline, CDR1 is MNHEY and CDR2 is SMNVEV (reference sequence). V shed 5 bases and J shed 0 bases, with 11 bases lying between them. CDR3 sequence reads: CASSKTGSSYEQYF. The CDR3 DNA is TGTGCCAGCAGTAAAACCGGGAGCTCCTACGAGCAGTACTTC.

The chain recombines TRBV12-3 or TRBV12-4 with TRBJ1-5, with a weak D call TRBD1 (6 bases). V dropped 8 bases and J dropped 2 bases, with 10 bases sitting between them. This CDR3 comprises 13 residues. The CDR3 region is CASQGLGNQPQHF. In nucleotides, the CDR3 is TGTGCCAGCCAGGGGCTTGGCAATCAGCCCCAGCATTTT.

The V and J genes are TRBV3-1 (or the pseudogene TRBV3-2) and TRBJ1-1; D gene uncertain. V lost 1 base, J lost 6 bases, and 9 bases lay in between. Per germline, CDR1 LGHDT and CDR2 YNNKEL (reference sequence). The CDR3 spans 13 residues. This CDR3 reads CASSQGATAEAFF. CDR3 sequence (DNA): TGTGCCAGCAGCCAAGGGGCAACGGCTGAAGCTTTCTTT.

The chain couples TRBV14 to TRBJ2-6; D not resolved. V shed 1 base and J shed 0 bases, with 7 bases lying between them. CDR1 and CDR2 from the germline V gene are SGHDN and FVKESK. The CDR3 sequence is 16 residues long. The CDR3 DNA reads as TGTGCCAGCAGCCAAGCCCTGAGCTCTGGGGCCAACGTCCTGACTTTC. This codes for CASSQALSSGANVLTF.

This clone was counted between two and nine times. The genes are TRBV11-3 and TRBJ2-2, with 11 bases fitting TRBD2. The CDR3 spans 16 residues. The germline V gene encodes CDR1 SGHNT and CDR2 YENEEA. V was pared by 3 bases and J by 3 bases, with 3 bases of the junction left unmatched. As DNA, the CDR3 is TGTGCCAGCAGCTTTACTAGCGGGGGATACACCGGGGAGCTGTTTTTT. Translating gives CASSFTSGGYTGELFF.

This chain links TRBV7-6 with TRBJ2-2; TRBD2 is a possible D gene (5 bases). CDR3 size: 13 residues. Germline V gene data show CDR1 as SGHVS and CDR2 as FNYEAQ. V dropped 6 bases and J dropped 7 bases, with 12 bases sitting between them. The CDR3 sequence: CASSVATHGELFF. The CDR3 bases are TGTGCCAGCAGTGTAGCGACACACGGGGAGCTGTTTTTT. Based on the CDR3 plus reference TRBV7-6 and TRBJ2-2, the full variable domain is GAGVSQSPRYKVTKRGQDVALRCDPISGHVSLYWYRQALGQGPEFLTYFNYEAQQDKSGLPNDRFSAERPEGSISTLTIQRTEQRDSAMYRCASSVATHGELFFGEGSRLTVL.

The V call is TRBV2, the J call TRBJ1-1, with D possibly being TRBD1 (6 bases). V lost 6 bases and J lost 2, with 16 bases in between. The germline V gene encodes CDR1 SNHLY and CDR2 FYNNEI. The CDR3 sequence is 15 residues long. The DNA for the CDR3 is TGTGCCAGCAGAGCAGGGGCGATAATTAACACTGAAGCTTTCTTT. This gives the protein CASRAGAIINTEAFF.

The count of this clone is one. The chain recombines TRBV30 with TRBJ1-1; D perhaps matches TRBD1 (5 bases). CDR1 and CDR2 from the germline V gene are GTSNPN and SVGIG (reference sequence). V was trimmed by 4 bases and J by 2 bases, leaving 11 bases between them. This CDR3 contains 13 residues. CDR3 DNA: TGTGCCTGGAAGAGACAGTTAAACACTGAAGCTTTCTTT. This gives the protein CAWKRQLNTEAFF.

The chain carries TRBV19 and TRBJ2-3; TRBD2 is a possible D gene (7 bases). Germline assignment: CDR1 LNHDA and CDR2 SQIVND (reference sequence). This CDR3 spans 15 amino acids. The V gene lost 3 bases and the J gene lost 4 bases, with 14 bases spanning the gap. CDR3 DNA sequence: TGTGCCAGTAGTATCACGGCGGGGGCCTCAGATACGCAGTATTTT. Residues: CASSITAGASDTQYF.

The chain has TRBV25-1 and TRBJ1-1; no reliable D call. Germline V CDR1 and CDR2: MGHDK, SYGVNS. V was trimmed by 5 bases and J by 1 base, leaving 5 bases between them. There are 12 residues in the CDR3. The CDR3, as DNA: TGTGCCAGCAGTCTGTGGAACACTGAAGCTTTCTTT. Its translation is CASSLWNTEAFF.